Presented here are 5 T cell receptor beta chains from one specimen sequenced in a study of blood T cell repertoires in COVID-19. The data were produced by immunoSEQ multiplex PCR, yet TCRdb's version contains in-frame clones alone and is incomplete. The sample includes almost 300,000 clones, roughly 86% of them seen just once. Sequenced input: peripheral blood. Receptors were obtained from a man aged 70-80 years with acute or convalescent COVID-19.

The CDR3 sequence: CASSPSGTSGSWGHEQYF. The CDR3 DNA sequence: TGTGCCAGCAGTCCCTCCGGGACTAGCGGGAGTTGGGGCCACGAGCAGTACTTC. This rearrangement joins TRBV27 to TRBJ2-7; 14 bases line up with TRBD2. CDR3 length equals 18 residues. J gave up 5 bases and V 5 bases, and 14 bases lay outside the gene matches. Germline values: CDR1 MNHEY, CDR2 SMNVEV (reference sequence).

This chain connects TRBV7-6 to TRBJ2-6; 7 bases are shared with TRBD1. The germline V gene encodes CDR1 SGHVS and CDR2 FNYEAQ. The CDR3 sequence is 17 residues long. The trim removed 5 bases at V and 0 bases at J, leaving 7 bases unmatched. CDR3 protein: CASSPGQLLSGANVLTF. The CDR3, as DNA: TGTGCCAGCAGCCCGGGACAGTTACTCTCTGGGGCCAACGTCCTGACTTTC.

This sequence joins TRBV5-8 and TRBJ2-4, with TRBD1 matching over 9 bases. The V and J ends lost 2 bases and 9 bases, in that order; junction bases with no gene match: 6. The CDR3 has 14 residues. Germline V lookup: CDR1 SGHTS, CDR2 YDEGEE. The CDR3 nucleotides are TGTGCCAGCAGCTTTCCGGGACAGGGAACCATTCAGTACTTC. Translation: CASSFPGQGTIQYF.

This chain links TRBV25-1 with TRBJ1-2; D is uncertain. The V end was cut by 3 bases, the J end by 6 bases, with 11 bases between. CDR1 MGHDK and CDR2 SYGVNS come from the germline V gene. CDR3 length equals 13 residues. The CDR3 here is CASSDPGWNGYTF. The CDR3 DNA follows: TGTGCCAGCAGTGACCCCGGGTGGAATGGCTACACCTTC.

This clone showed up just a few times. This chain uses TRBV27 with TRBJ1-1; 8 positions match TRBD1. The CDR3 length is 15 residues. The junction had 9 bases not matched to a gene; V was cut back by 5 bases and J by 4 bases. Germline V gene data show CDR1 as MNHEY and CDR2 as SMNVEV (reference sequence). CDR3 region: CASSPGGGVSTEAFF. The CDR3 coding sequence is TGTGCCAGCAGTCCAGGGGGCGGAGTGAGCACTGAAGCTTTCTTT.